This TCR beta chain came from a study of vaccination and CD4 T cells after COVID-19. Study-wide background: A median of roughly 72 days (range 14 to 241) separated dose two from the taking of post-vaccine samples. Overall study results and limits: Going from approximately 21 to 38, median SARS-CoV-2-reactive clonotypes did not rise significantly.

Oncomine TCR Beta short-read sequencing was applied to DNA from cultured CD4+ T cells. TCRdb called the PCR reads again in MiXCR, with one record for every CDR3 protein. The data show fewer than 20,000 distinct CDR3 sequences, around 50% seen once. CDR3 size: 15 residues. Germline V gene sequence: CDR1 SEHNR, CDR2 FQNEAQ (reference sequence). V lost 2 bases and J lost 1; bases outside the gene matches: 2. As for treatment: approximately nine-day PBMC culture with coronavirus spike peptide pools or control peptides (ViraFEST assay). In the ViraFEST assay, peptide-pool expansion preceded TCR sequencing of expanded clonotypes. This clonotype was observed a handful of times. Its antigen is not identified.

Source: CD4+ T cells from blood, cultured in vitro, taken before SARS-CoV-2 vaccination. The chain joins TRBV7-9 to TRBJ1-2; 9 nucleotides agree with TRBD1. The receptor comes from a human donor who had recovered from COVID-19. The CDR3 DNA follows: TGTGCCAGCAGCTTACCGGGACAGGGTAACTATGGCTACACCTTC. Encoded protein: CASSLPGQGNYGYTF. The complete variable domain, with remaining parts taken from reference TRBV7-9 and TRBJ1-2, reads DTGVSQNPRHKITKRGQNVTFRCDPISEHNRLYWYRQTLGQGPEFLTYFQNEAQLEKSRLLSDRFSAERPKGSFSTLEIQRTEQGDSAMYLCASSLPGQGNYGYTFGSGTRLTVV.